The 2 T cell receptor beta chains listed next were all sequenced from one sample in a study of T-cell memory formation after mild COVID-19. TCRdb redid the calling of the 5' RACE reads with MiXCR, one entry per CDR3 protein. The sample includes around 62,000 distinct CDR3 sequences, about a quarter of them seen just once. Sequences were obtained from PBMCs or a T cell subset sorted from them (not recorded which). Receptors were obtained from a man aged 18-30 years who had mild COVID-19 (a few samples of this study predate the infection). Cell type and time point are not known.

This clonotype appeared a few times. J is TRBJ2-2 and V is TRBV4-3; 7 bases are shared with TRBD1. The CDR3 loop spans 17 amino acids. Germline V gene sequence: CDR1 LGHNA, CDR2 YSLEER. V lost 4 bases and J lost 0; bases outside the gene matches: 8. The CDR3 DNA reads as TGCGCCAGCAGCCCTTTGGGACAGCCGACGAACACCGGGGAGCTGTTTTTT. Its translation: CASSPLGQPTNTGELFF.

CDR3 in amino acids: CASSLPGADRSSYNEQFF. The CDR3 DNA reads TGTGCCAGCAGCTTGCCGGGAGCCGATCGTAGCTCCTACAATGAGCAGTTCTTC. The rearrangement uses TRBV5-5 and TRBJ2-1, with a tentative D call TRBD2 (6 bases). From germline, CDR1 is SGHKS and CDR2 YYEKEE (reference sequence). V lost 1 base and J lost 0, with 17 bases in between. The CDR3 loop spans 18 amino acids.